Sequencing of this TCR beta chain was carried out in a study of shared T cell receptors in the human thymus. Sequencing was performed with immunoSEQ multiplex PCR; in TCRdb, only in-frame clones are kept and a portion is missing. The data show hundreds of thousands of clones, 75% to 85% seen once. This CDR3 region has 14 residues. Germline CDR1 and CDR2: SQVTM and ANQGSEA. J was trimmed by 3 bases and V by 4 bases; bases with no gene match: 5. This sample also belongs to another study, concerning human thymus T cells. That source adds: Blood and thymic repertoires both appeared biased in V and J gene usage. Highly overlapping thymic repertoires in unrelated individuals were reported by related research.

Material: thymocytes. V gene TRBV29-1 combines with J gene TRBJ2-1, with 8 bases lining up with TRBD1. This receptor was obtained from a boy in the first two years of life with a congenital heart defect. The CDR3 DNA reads TGCAGCGTTGGGAGGGGGACAGGCTACAATGAGCAGTTCTTC. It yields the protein CSVGRGTGYNEQFF.